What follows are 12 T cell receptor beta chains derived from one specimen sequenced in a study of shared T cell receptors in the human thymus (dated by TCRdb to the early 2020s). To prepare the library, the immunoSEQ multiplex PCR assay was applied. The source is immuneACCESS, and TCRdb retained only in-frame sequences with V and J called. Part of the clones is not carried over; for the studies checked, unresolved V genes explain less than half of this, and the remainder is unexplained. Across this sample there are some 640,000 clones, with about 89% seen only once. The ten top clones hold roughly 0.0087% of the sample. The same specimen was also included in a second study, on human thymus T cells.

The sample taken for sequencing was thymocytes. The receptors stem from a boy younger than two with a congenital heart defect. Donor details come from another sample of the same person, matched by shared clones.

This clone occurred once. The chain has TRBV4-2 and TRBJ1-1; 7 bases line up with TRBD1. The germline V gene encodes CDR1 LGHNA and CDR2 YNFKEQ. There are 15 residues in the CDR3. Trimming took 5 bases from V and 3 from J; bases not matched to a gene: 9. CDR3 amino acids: CASSTKETGDTEAFF. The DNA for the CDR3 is TGTGCCAGCAGCACGAAAGAAACAGGGGACACTGAAGCTTTCTTT.

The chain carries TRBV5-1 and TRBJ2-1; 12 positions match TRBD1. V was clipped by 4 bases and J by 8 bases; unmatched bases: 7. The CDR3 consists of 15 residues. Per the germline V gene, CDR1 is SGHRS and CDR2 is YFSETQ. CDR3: CASSPRDRGLDEQFF. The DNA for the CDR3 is TGCGCCAGCAGCCCCCGGGACAGGGGGCTGGATGAGCAGTTCTTC.

CDR3 in amino acids: CAWSVPYDRGNTEAFF. The CDR3 nucleotides are TGTGCCTGGAGTGTCCCCTATGACAGGGGTAACACTGAAGCTTTCTTT. This chain connects TRBV30 to TRBJ1-1; TRBD1 aligns across 8 bases. The CDR3 length is 16 residues. The V gene end was trimmed by 0 bases and the J gene end by 2 bases; junction bases not matched to a gene: 8. Germline CDR1 GTSNPN, CDR2 SVGIG (reference sequence).

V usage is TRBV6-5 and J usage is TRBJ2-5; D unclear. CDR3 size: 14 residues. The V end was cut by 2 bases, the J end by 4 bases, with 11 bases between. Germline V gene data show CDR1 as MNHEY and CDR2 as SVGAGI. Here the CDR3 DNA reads TGTGCCAGCAGTTACCTCGGGTTTGGAGAGACCCAGTACTTC. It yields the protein CASSYLGFGETQYF.

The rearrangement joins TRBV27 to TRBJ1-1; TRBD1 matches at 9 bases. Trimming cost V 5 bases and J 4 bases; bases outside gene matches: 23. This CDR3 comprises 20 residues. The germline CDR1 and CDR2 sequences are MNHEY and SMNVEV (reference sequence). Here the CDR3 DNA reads TGTGCCAGCAGTCCCCGAGACCTGGACAGGGGTTTCCTAGCGAGCACTGAAGCTTTCTTT. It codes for CASSPRDLDRGFLASTEAFF.

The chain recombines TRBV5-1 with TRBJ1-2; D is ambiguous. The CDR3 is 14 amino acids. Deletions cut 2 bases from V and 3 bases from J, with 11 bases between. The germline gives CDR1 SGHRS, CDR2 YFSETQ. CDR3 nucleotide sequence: TGCGCCAGCAGCTTAGCAGGATCCCACTATGGCTACACCTTC. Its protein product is CASSLAGSHYGYTF.

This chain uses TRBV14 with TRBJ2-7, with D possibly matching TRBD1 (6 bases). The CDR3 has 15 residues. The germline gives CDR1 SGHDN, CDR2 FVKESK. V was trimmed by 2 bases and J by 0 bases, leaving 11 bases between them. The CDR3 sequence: CASSQFAGDSYEQYF. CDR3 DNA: TGTGCCAGCAGCCAATTCGCAGGGGACTCCTACGAGCAGTACTTC.

The CDR3 region has the DNA TGTGCCAGCAGCTTATCAGGGGACCCTAGCACAGATACGCAGTATTTT. Translation gives CASSLSGDPSTDTQYF. The gene calls are TRBV7-6 and TRBJ2-3, with a possible D match to TRBD1 (6 bases). Germline CDR1 SGHVS, CDR2 FNYEAQ. This CDR3 has 16 residues. V gave up 2 bases and J gave up 0 bases, with 12 bases separating them.

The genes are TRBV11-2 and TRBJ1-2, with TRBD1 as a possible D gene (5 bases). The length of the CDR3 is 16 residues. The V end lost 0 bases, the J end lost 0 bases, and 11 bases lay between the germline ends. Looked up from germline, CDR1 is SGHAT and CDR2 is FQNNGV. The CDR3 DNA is TGTGCCAGCAGCTTAGATCTTTCAGGGTCTAACTATGGCTACACCTTC. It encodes CASSLDLSGSNYGYTF.

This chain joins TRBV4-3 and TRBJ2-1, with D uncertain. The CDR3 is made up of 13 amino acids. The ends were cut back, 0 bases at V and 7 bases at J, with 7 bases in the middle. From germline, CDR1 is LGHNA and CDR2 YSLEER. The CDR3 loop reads CASSQDWSNEQFF. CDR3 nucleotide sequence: TGCGCCAGCAGCCAAGATTGGAGTAATGAGCAGTTCTTC.

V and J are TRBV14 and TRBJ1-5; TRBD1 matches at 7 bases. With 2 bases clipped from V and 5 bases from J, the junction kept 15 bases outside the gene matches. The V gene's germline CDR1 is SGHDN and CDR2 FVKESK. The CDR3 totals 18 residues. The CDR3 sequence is CASSQPPRGRGAHQPQHF. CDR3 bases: TGTGCCAGCAGCCAACCCCCCCGCGGCAGGGGGGCGCATCAGCCCCAGCATTTT.

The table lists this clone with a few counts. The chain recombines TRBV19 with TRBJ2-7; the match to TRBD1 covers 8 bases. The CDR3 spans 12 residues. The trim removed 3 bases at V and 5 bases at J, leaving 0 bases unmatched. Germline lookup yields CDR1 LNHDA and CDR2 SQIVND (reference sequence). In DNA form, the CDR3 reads TGTGCCAGTAGTATGGACAGGGACGAGCAGTACTTC. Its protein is CASSMDRDEQYF.